Below, 4 T cell receptor beta chains from the same sample are listed, as sequenced in a study of OX40 agonist ivuxolimab in advanced cancers. Library preparation used the immunoSEQ multiplex PCR assay. In its TCRdb copy, this immuneACCESS table keeps in-frame sequences only and misses some clones. Where compared with another copy, unresolved V genes explain less than half of these, and the others have no known cause. This sample lists 60,000 to 75,000 clones; approximately 88% were detected once. 5% of the sample lies in the top ten. Material: CD4+ or CD8+ T cells sorted from blood, obtained in a trial of the OX40 agonist ivuxolimab. Receptors were obtained from an adult with an advanced solid tumor such as melanoma, head and neck, liver or kidney cancer.

The chain recombines TRBV5-4 with TRBJ2-1, with 9 bases lining up with TRBD2. The CDR3 runs 17 residues. The V segment lost 4 bases and the J segment 9 bases; nucleotides outside the gene matches: 17. Looked up from germline, CDR1 is SGHNT and CDR2 is YYREEE (reference sequence). CDR3 protein: CASSPGGGGATLREQFF. The DNA for the CDR3 is TGTGCCAGCAGCCCAGGCGGCGGGGGGGCAACACTACGTGAGCAGTTCTTC.

V and J are TRBV10-2 and TRBJ2-1; no definite D call. Germline V gives CDR1 WSHSY, CDR2 SAAADI. The CDR3 extends over 14 amino acids. V was cut by 4 bases and J by 0 bases, with 7 bases left in between. Here the CDR3 DNA reads TGCGCCAGCAGTGGTGGCGTCTCCTACAATGAGCAGTTCTTC. Translated: CASSGGVSYNEQFF.

The chain carries TRBV5-1 and TRBJ1-5; 8 bases agree with TRBD1. The V segment lost 7 bases and the J segment 6 bases; nucleotides outside the gene matches: 6. Germline CDR1 SGHRS, CDR2 YFSETQ. The CDR3 is 13 residues long. The CDR3 loop reads CASGRGPGQPQHF. The CDR3 bases are TGCGCCAGCGGCAGGGGGCCTGGTCAGCCCCAGCATTTT.

The CDR3 DNA reads TGTGCCAGCAGCTTGGGATTCAGCGGGAGGGCCTACGAGCAGTACTTC. Its translation is CASSLGFSGRAYEQYF. V usage is TRBV5-4 and J usage is TRBJ2-7; 10 nucleotides align to TRBD2. With V trimmed by 0 bases and J by 2 bases, 5 bases remained unmatched. CDR1 is SGHNT, CDR2 YYREEE, per germline (reference sequence). This CDR3 has 16 amino acids.